Listed below are T cell receptor beta chains from one sample, sequenced in a study of blood T cell repertoires in COVID-19. TCRdb's copy holds only in-frame clones and misses some; the assay was immunoSEQ multiplex PCR. Altogether some 140,000 clones are present, about 90% being singletons, with the ten largest covering around 0.55%. Sequenced sample: peripheral blood. These receptors were obtained from a man in his fifties with acute or convalescent COVID-19. Both conserved end residues are part of each CDR3. The D gene is left open where the match is weak. Expanded clones are given a class, and other clones once, few, many or no size at all.

TRBJ2-7,TRBV7-2,TRBD2,.,CASSLDSFLAGGGGYEQYF,TGTGCCAGCAGCTTAGACTCTTTCCTAGCGGGAGGAGGAGGTTACGAGCAGTACTTC
TRBJ1-1,TRBV5-1,.,.,CASSPQSGGEITEAFF,TGCGCCAGCAGCCCCCAGAGTGGAGGGGAGATCACTGAAGCTTTCTTT
TRBJ2-2,TRBV6-5,.,.,CASSYSWHPQNGELFF,TGTGCCAGCAGTTACTCGTGGCACCCTCAAAACGGGGAGCTGTTTTTT
TRBJ2-2,TRBV3-1/TRBV3-2,TRBD2,.,CASSLRGGTGELFF,TGTGCCAGCAGCCTTCGCGGGGGCACCGGGGAGCTGTTTTTT
TRBJ2-2,TRBV19,.,.,CASRNSANTGELFF,TGTGCCAGTAGAAACAGTGCCAACACCGGGGAGCTGTTTTTT
TRBJ1-1,TRBV6-5,.,.,CATWLSSNTEAFF,TGTGCCACCTGGCTCAGTTCGAACACTGAAGCTTTCTTT
TRBJ1-2,TRBV9,TRBD1,.,CASSLQGTAVTAYGYTF,TGTGCCAGCAGCCTACAAGGGACAGCCGTCACCGCCTATGGCTACACCTTC
TRBJ2-4,TRBV7-6,TRBD1,few,CASSSTGGDIQYF,TGTGCCAGCAGCTCGACAGGGGGAGACATTCAGTACTTC
TRBJ2-3,TRBV9,TRBD2,.,CASSVEGLVGSDTQYF,TGTGCCAGCAGCGTAGAGGGACTAGTGGGATCGGATACGCAGTATTTT
TRBJ1-1,TRBV7-6,.,once,CASSLGGSMNTEAFF,TGTGCCAGCAGCTTGGGGGGGTCTATGAACACTGAAGCTTTCTTT
TRBJ1-1,TRBV28,.,.,CASSDPGHLNTEAFF,TGTGCCAGCAGTGACCCCGGACACTTGAACACTGAAGCTTTCTTT
TRBJ2-2,TRBV4-2,.,once,CASSQDSGDTNTGELFF,TGTGCCAGCAGCCAAGATTCCGGGGACACGAACACCGGGGAGCTGTTTTTT
TRBJ2-7,TRBV27,TRBD1,.,CASSLDGRTGSYEQYF,TGTGCCAGCAGTTTAGATGGGAGGACAGGGAGTTACGAGCAGTACTTC
TRBJ2-1,TRBV13,.,.,CASSPGRGNFFPYNEQFF,TGTGCCAGCAGCCCCGGTCGCGGGAACTTTTTCCCCTACAATGAGCAGTTCTTC
TRBJ2-1,TRBV27,TRBD1,.,CASSFPGQGNEQFF,TGTGCCAGCAGTTTCCCGGGACAGGGAAATGAGCAGTTCTTC
TRBJ2-3,TRBV3-1/TRBV3-2,TRBD2,.,CASSQHGGAGGSTDTQYF,TGTGCCAGCAGCCAACATGGGGGAGCGGGAGGAAGCACAGATACGCAGTATTTT
TRBJ2-2,TRBV4-2,.,.,CASSQVVGGPGNTGELFF,TGTGCCAGCAGCCAAGTGGTGGGGGGACCAGGGAACACCGGGGAGCTGTTTTTT
TRBJ1-1,TRBV28,TRBD1,.,CASRRAGGAGAEAFF,TGTGCCAGCAGACGCGCAGGGGGCGCGGGAGCTGAAGCTTTCTTT
TRBJ2-3,TRBV6-6,.,.,CASSTSDSGGPDTQYF,TGTGCCAGCAGTACCTCGGACTCTGGGGGCCCAGATACGCAGTATTTT
TRBJ1-1,TRBV27,.,.,CASSLNGQNTEAFF,TGTGCCAGCAGTTTAAACGGACAGAACACTGAAGCTTTCTTT
TRBJ1-5,TRBV20-1,.,once,CSVGGLQPQHF,TGCAGTGTTGGAGGTCTACAGCCCCAGCATTTT
TRBJ1-5,TRBV6-6,TRBD1,.,CASSSRGLGGNQPQHF,TGTGCCAGCAGTTCGAGGGGGCTAGGAGGCAATCAGCCCCAGCATTTT
TRBJ1-2,TRBV7-3,TRBD1,.,CASSLGTGTNYGYTF,TGTGCCAGCAGCTTAGGGACAGGGACTAACTATGGCTACACCTTC
TRBJ1-5,TRBV6-6,TRBD1,.,CASSYSTGGSNQPQHF,TGTGCCAGCAGTTACTCGACAGGGGGGAGCAATCAGCCCCAGCATTTT
TRBJ1-1,TRBV6-6,TRBD1,once,CASSPLNRGMNTEAFF,TGTGCCAGCAGTCCACTTAACAGGGGAATGAACACTGAAGCTTTCTTT
TRBJ1-5,TRBV10-3,.,.,CAISSGGGGQPQHF,TGTGCCATCAGCTCGGGAGGGGGTGGTCAGCCCCAGCATTTT
TRBJ2-6,TRBV30,TRBD1,.,CAWSVYRDRVETGANVLTF,TGTGCCTGGAGTGTATACCGAGACAGGGTAGAGACTGGGGCCAACGTCCTGACTTTC
TRBJ2-3,TRBV9,TRBD2,.,CASSFQALAGRTDTQYF,TGTGCCAGCAGCTTCCAGGCCCTAGCGGGAAGAACAGATACGCAGTATTTT
TRBJ1-1,TRBV5-8,TRBD1,.,CASSLDRGMNTEAFF,TGTGCCAGCAGCTTGGACAGGGGCATGAACACTGAAGCTTTCTTT
TRBJ2-1,TRBV11-2,TRBD2,.,CASSPRLAGGSYEQFF,TGTGCCAGCAGCCCGAGACTAGCGGGAGGTTCCTATGAGCAGTTCTTC
TRBJ2-7,TRBV3-1/TRBV3-2,.,.,CASSQPTRYEQYF,TGTGCCAGCAGCCAACCAACCAGGTACGAGCAGTACTTC
TRBJ1-1,TRBV19,TRBD1,.,CASSTTGGAEAFF,TGTGCCAGTAGTACGACAGGGGGCGCGGAAGCTTTCTTT
TRBJ2-1,TRBV6-2/TRBV6-3,.,.,CASSYPAASSYNEQFF,TGTGCCAGCAGTTATCCAGCGGCTAGCTCCTACAATGAGCAGTTCTTC
TRBJ1-2,TRBV15,.,.,CATSSNFSGNNYGYTF,TGTGCCACCAGCAGTAACTTTTCGGGGAATAACTATGGCTACACCTTC
TRBJ2-5,TRBV28,TRBD1,.,CASSPIKQGVYGETQYF,TGTGCCAGCAGTCCCATTAAACAGGGGGTGTATGGAGAGACCCAGTACTTC
TRBJ2-5,TRBV15,TRBD2,.,CATSKERGTPKTQYF,TGTGCCACCAGCAAGGAGCGGGGGACCCCGAAGACCCAGTACTTC
TRBJ1-2,TRBV3-1/TRBV3-2,TRBD1,few,CASSLQGVHGYTF,TGTGCCAGCAGCCTACAGGGGGTCCATGGCTACACCTTC
TRBJ1-6,TRBV9,TRBD1,.,CASSDGTGQSSYNSPLHF,TGTGCCAGCAGCGACGGGACAGGACAGAGCTCCTATAATTCACCCCTCCACTTT
TRBJ1-5,TRBV7-2,TRBD1,.,CASSASRDRGQPQHF,TGTGCCAGCAGCGCATCCCGGGACAGGGGTCAGCCCCAGCATTTT
TRBJ2-1,TRBV4-1,TRBD2,.,CASSQDGLADNEQFF,TGCGCCAGCAGCCAAGATGGGCTAGCGGATAATGAGCAGTTCTTC
TRBJ1-5,TRBV24-1,.,.,CAAGPRDTNQPQHF,TGTGCCGCTGGGCCCCGGGACACCAATCAGCCCCAGCATTTT
TRBJ2-7,TRBV11-2,.,.,CASTLSLESYEQYF,TGTGCCAGCACCCTAAGCCTGGAGTCCTACGAGCAGTACTTC
TRBJ2-7,TRBV29-1,TRBD1,.,CSVELDRGSEQYF,TGCAGCGTTGAACTTGACAGGGGGTCCGAGCAGTACTTC
TRBJ1-2,TRBV19,.,.,CASSIDGNYGYTF,TGTGCCAGTAGTATAGACGGTAACTATGGCTACACCTTC
TRBJ1-3,TRBV15,.,.,CATSREALVTGGNTIYF,TGTGCCACCAGCAGAGAGGCTCTGGTCACGGGGGGAAACACCATATATTTT
TRBJ2-1,TRBV19,TRBD2,.,CASTLSGSGFGEQFF,TGTGCCAGTACCCTTAGCGGGAGTGGATTCGGTGAGCAGTTCTTC
TRBJ1-1,TRBV2,.,.,CASQQGGDTEAFF,TGTGCCAGTCAACAGGGTGGGGACACTGAAGCTTTCTTT
TRBJ2-7,TRBV19,.,.,CASSIVKGPYEQYF,TGTGCCAGTAGTATTGTGAAGGGGCCCTACGAGCAGTACTTC
TRBJ2-7,TRBV3-1/TRBV3-2,TRBD2,once,CASSPSSGSGEQYF,TGTGCCAGCAGCCCATCTAGCGGGAGCGGTGAGCAGTACTTC
TRBJ2-5,TRBV5-4,.,.,CASSFRETQYF,TGTGCCAGCAGCTTCCGTGAGACCCAGTACTTC
TRBJ2-5,TRBV9,.,.,CASSVGSEETQYF,TGTGCCAGCAGCGTAGGCTCGGAAGAGACCCAGTACTTC
TRBJ2-2,TRBV30,.,.,CARSGWGTGELFF,TGTGCTCGGAGCGGATGGGGCACCGGGGAGCTGTTTTTT
TRBJ1-1,TRBV10-3,TRBD1,.,CAVRTGGGEAFF,TGTGCCGTCCGTACAGGGGGCGGTGAAGCTTTCTTT
TRBJ2-5,TRBV7-7,TRBD2,.,CASSPGTSGGKETQYF,TGTGCTAGCAGCCCCGGGACTAGCGGGGGTAAAGAGACCCAGTACTTC